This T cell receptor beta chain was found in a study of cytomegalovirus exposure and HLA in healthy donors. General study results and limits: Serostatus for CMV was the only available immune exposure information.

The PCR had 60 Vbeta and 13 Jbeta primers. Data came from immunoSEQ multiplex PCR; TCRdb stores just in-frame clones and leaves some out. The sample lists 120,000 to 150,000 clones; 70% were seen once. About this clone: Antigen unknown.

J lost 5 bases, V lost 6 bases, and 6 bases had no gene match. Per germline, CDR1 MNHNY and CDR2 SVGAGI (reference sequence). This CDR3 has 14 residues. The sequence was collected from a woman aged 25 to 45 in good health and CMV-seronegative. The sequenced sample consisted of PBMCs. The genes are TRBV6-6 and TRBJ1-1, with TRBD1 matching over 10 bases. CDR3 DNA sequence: TGTGCCAGCAGCGACGGACAGGGGGGAACTGAAGCTTTCTTT. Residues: CASSDGQGGTEAFF.